These T cell receptor beta chains were read from a single sample in a study of blood T cell repertoires in COVID-19. Some clones are missing from TCRdb's copy, which holds only in-frame ones; the method was immunoSEQ multiplex PCR. The sample holds about 180,000 clones, about four fifths seen once. The sequenced material came from peripheral blood. The receptors come from a woman between 55 and 75 years old with COVID-19, enrolled during active disease. Both conserved end residues are part of each CDR3. Each record gives: V gene, clone size, J gene, CDR3 length, D gene, CDR3 DNA, CDR3 protein. A D gene is named only where the DNA matches it firmly. Clone size is shown for a subset of rows, as once, few, many or a class of expanded clone.

TRBV7-3	-	TRBJ1-2	13	-	TGTGCCAGCAGCCCCGGACAGATCTATGGCTACACCTTC	CASSPGQIYGYTF
TRBV7-2	-	TRBJ1-6	16	-	TGTGCCAGCAGCTTAGTGGGCAGGGGCTATAATTCACCCCTCCACTTT	CASSLVGRGYNSPLHF
TRBV5-1	-	TRBJ2-2	17	-	TGCGCCAGCAGCTCGACAGGGTTGGGAGGAAACACCGGGGAGCTGTTTTTT	CASSSTGLGGNTGELFF
TRBV2	once	TRBJ2-5	15	TRBD2	TGTGCCAGCACGAGTCTAGCGGGGACACAAGAGACCCAGTACTTC	CASTSLAGTQETQYF
TRBV7-2	-	TRBJ2-1	18	TRBD2	TGTGCCAGCAGCTTAGCGGAAGGACTAGCGGGACCTTACAATGAGCAGTTCTTC	CASSLAEGLAGPYNEQFF
TRBV5-1	-	TRBJ1-4	17	-	TGCGCCAGCAGCTTTGGGGGGGGCGCAGTGACTAATGAAAAACTGTTTTTT	CASSFGGGAVTNEKLFF
TRBV19	-	TRBJ1-5	14	TRBD1	TGTGCCAGTAGTATCCAGGGGGGCAATCAGCCCCAGCATTTT	CASSIQGGNQPQHF
TRBV27	-	TRBJ1-1	13	TRBD1	TGTGCCAGCGGACAGGGAACTAACACTGAAGCTTTCTTT	CASGQGTNTEAFF
TRBV29-1	-	TRBJ2-5	11	-	TGCAGCGTTGAGCTAGTGGAGACCCAGTACTTC	CSVELVETQYF
TRBV6-5	-	TRBJ1-2	15	-	TGTGCCAGCCACCCCAGTGGGGGGTTGGGCTATGGCTACACCTTC	CASHPSGGLGYGYTF
TRBV6-2/TRBV6-3	once	TRBJ1-1	14	-	TGTGCCAGCAGTATCTATACAGGGAGCACTGAAGCTTTCTTT	CASSIYTGSTEAFF
TRBV6-2/TRBV6-3	few	TRBJ2-2	14	-	TGTGCCAGCAGTTTTCGCGCGGACACCGGGGAGCTGTTTTTT	CASSFRADTGELFF
TRBV7-6	once	TRBJ2-7	15	TRBD2	TGTGCCAGCAGCTTCTCGACGGGGGGATCCTACGAGCAGTACTTC	CASSFSTGGSYEQYF
TRBV9	-	TRBJ2-3	14	-	TGTGCCAGCAGCGTACAGGGGACCGGGGATACGCAGTATTTT	CASSVQGTGDTQYF
TRBV6-1	-	TRBJ2-3	18	TRBD2	TGTGCCAGCAGCGAAAGGGTCTGGACTAGCGGGATCGCAGATACGCAGTATTTT	CASSERVWTSGIADTQYF
TRBV15	-	TRBJ2-1	14	-	TGTGCCACCAGCAGCGGGGGGCAGGGGAATGAGCAGTTCTTC	CATSSGGQGNEQFF
TRBV7-9	-	TRBJ2-3	11	-	TGTGCCAGCAGCGAGACGGGTACGCAGTATTTT	CASSETGTQYF
TRBV6-1	once	TRBJ2-5	17	-	TGTGCCAGCAGTGATCAAAGACAGGTATCACAGCAAGAGACCCAGTACTTC	CASSDQRQVSQQETQYF
TRBV6-5	-	TRBJ2-5	14	TRBD2	TGTGCCAGCAAGGTGCGGGGGGCTGAAGAGACCCAGTACTTC	CASKVRGAEETQYF
TRBV9	-	TRBJ2-3	18	TRBD2	TGTGCCAGCAGCGTTATAACTAGCGGGAGATGGGGCCGAGATACGCAGTATTTT	CASSVITSGRWGRDTQYF
TRBV14	few	TRBJ2-3	13	-	TGTGCCAGCAGCCAAGATCGTCTGGATACGCAGTATTTT	CASSQDRLDTQYF
TRBV21-1	-	TRBJ2-7	13	-	TGTGCCGGAGGCCTGTGCGGCTCCTACGAGCAGTACTTC	CAGGLCGSYEQYF
TRBV4-2	-	TRBJ2-5	20	TRBD2	TGTGCCAGCAGCCGACCACCGGGACTAGCGGGGGGGCGAGGCGGTGAGACCCAGTACTTC	CASSRPPGLAGGRGGETQYF
TRBV5-1	many	TRBJ1-6	13	-	TGCGCCAGCAGCTTGGGGGCAAATTCACCCCTCCACTTT	CASSLGANSPLHF
TRBV5-1	-	TRBJ1-1	14	TRBD1	TGCGCCAGCAAAGGACAGGCATCACAAACTGAAGCTTTCTTT	CASKGQASQTEAFF
TRBV5-1	-	TRBJ2-7	15	TRBD2	TGCGCCAGCAGCTTGGGGGCTAGCGGTTTGTACGAGCAGTACTTC	CASSLGASGLYEQYF
TRBV13	-	TRBJ2-3	16	TRBD2	TGTGCCAGCAGCTTAGGGCGGGAGATGGGGGGAGATACGCAGTATTTT	CASSLGREMGGDTQYF
TRBV6-5	once	TRBJ2-2	15	-	TGTGCCAGCAGTTACTCGGGGACTGACACCGGGGAGCTGTTTTTT	CASSYSGTDTGELFF
TRBV4-2	-	TRBJ2-1	12	-	TGTGCCAGCAGCCAAACAGGTACTGAGCAGTTCTTC	CASSQTGTEQFF
TRBV5-1	-	TRBJ2-3	16	TRBD2	TGCGCCAGCAGGGGATCGGGGGGGGCCACCACAGATACGCAGTATTTT	CASRGSGGATTDTQYF
TRBV28	few	TRBJ1-5	18	-	TGTGCCAGCAGTTGGGGCCTGGGCAGCATTTATAGCAATCAGCCCCAGCATTTT	CASSWGLGSIYSNQPQHF
TRBV7-2	-	TRBJ2-1	15	-	TGTGCCAGCAGCTTAGATGGCGGGCTTTACAATGAGCAGTTCTTC	CASSLDGGLYNEQFF
TRBV19	-	TRBJ2-1	16	TRBD2	TGTGCCAGTAGTATGGGGACTAGGGTACCCTACAATGAGCAGTTCTTC	CASSMGTRVPYNEQFF
TRBV7-6	-	TRBJ2-3	14	-	TGTGCCAGCAGCTTAGATCCGGGCACAGATACGCAGTATTTT	CASSLDPGTDTQYF
TRBV3-1/TRBV3-2	once	TRBJ1-2	14	TRBD1	TGTGCCAGCAGCTTTAGACAGGGGGCGGGTGGCTACACCTTC	CASSFRQGAGGYTF
TRBV7-2	-	TRBJ1-5	15	-	TGTGCCAGCAGCTTTTATGGCGGTAGCAATCAGCCCCAGCATTTT	CASSFYGGSNQPQHF
TRBV4-2	-	TRBJ1-2	15	TRBD1	TGTGCCAGCAGCCAAGATTTCTCCCAGGGGGATGGCTACACCTTC	CASSQDFSQGDGYTF
TRBV6-1	-	TRBJ2-3	15	TRBD1	TGTGCCAGCAGTGATAGGGACAGGGGTATAGATACGCAGTATTTT	CASSDRDRGIDTQYF
TRBV6-2/TRBV6-3	-	TRBJ2-3	16	TRBD2	TGTGCCAGCAGTTATTGGGAAACTAGCGACACAGATACGCAGTATTTT	CASSYWETSDTDTQYF
TRBV10-3	few	TRBJ2-5	17	TRBD2	TGTGCCATCAAGTCAGGGCCCATAGGCGGGAGGGATGAGACCCAGTACTTC	CAIKSGPIGGRDETQYF
TRBV11-3	-	TRBJ1-2	13	TRBD1	TGTGCCAGCAGCTTGTCAGGGGGCTATGGCTACACCTTC	CASSLSGGYGYTF
TRBV3-1/TRBV3-2	-	TRBJ2-1	16	-	TGTGCCAGCAGCCAACTAGCAGGAGCAGGACGCAATGAGCAGTTCTTC	CASSQLAGAGRNEQFF
TRBV11-2	-	TRBJ2-7	17	TRBD1	TGTGCCAGCAGCTTAGGGCGGCGGGCAGGGGGCGGGTACGAGCAGTACTTC	CASSLGRRAGGGYEQYF
TRBV28	-	TRBJ1-2	13	-	TGTGCCAGCAGGGTAGCAGGGGTGTATGGCTACACCTTC	CASRVAGVYGYTF
TRBV29-1	few	TRBJ2-3	17	TRBD2	TGCAGCGTTGCTATTCGGTTAGCGGGAGTATTCACAGATACGCAGTATTTT	CSVAIRLAGVFTDTQYF
TRBV7-2	-	TRBJ1-5	16	-	TGTGCCAGCAGCTCCACGACAGATTTTAGCAATCAGCCCCAGCATTTT	CASSSTTDFSNQPQHF
TRBV7-8	-	TRBJ1-5	16	TRBD1	TGTGCCAGCAGCCCAGCCGGACAGGGGAACGAACAGCCCCAGCATTTT	CASSPAGQGNEQPQHF